The 14 T cell receptor beta chains given below trace back to one sample, sequenced in a study of T-cell reconstitution after alpha-beta-depleted transplantation in children. Researchers prepared the TCRbeta library using unique molecular identifiers, the study reports. TCRdb redid the calling of the PCR reads with MiXCR, one entry per CDR3 protein. The profile shows approximately 490,000 distinct CDR3 sequences, roughly a tenth of them singletons. Here the sequenced sample was PBMCs, taken before TCRalphabeta/CD19-depleted stem cell transplant. All receptors come from a child aged 2 to 10 with inherited bone marrow failure, due to receive a stem cell transplant.

This clonotype was seen at least ten times. At one end the junction does not follow the germline gene, possibly because of a read error. The chain combines TRBV7-7 with TRBJ2-5; 7 positions match TRBD2. This CDR3 is built from 17 residues. CDR1 and CDR2 (germline): SSHAT, FNYEAQ (reference sequence). CDR3 DNA: TGTGCTAGCAGCCTTCATCATACCGGGACTACTCAAGAGACCCAGTACTTC. Translated, it gives CASSLHHTGTTQETQYF.

This clonotype was recorded many times. The chain has TRBV4-3 and TRBJ2-3; a possible D gene is TRBD2 (5 bases). The CDR3 has 13 residues. The V end lost 0 bases, the J end lost 8 bases, and 9 bases lay between the germline ends. Germline V gene data show CDR1 as LGHNA and CDR2 as YSLEER. In DNA, the CDR3 is TGCGCCAGCAGCCAAGAGGTACTAGGTACGCAGTATTTT. Protein product: CASSQEVLGTQYF.

This clonotype occurred many times. This chain connects TRBV29-1 to TRBJ2-7, with 11 bases lining up with TRBD2. In germline, CDR1 is SQVTM, CDR2 ANQGSEA. The ends lost 3 bases at V and 2 bases at J; junction bases unmatched: 9. The CDR3 contains 16 residues. CDR3 amino acids: CSVEGQLAGDPYEQYF. CDR3 bases: TGCAGCGTTGAGGGTCAACTAGCGGGAGACCCCTACGAGCAGTACTTC.

This clonotype was counted many times. V gene TRBV6-4 combines with J gene TRBJ2-2; D is perhaps TRBD1 (6 bases). The CDR3 is 15 amino acids. V lost 2 bases to trimming and J lost 6 bases, with 13 bases between them. Per germline, CDR1 MRHNA and CDR2 SNTAGT. CDR3: CASSDPPHRAGELFF. The CDR3 DNA is TGTGCCAGCAGTGACCCCCCACACAGGGCCGGGGAGCTGTTTTTT.

This clonotype was found many times. The chain employs TRBV12-3 or TRBV12-4 and TRBJ2-4, with TRBD2 matching over 8 bases. J lost 7 bases, V lost 4 bases, and 6 bases had no gene match. The CDR3 is made up of 14 amino acids. This CDR3 reads CASSSSGRGNIQYF. The CDR3 nucleotides are TGTGCCAGCAGTTCCAGCGGGAGAGGGAACATTCAGTACTTC.

This chain's CDR3 is CASSQRPRETQYF. CDR3 in DNA: TGTGCCAGCAGCCAAAGGCCCCGCGAGACCCAGTACTTC. This chain links TRBV7-2 with TRBJ2-5, with no clear D. V shed 5 bases and J shed 5 bases, with 12 bases lying between them. CDR1 is SGHTA, CDR2 FQGNSA, per germline. The CDR3 is made up of 13 amino acids.

The chain couples TRBV14 to TRBJ2-2, with D possibly matching TRBD1 (6 bases). The CDR3 spans 16 residues. CDR1 and CDR2 (germline): SGHDN, FVKESK. V was shortened by 0 bases and J by 4 bases, with 12 bases between the two germline ends. In DNA form, the CDR3 reads TGTGCCAGCAGCCAAGATACAGGGTTCGGCACCGGGGAGCTGTTTTTT. This sequence encodes CASSQDTGFGTGELFF.

This chain connects TRBV10-3 to TRBJ2-5; D perhaps matches TRBD1 (6 bases). Germline lookup yields CDR1 ENHRY and CDR2 SYGVKD. The V end was cut by 4 bases, the J end by 4 bases, with 13 bases between. This CDR3 is 14 amino acids long. CDR3 protein: CAISGQGNGETQYF. Written as DNA, the CDR3 is TGTGCCATCAGTGGGCAGGGGAATGGAGAGACCCAGTACTTC.

This clonotype has a handful of counts. This chain links TRBV7-2 with TRBJ2-5; perhaps TRBD2 as D (5 bases). V lost 7 bases and J lost 4, with 16 bases in between. CDR1 is SGHTA and CDR2 is FQGNSA in the germline V gene. The CDR3 runs 14 residues. This CDR3 is CASTIRRGVETQYF. The CDR3 DNA follows: TGTGCCAGCACCATCCGCCGGGGTGTAGAGACCCAGTACTTC.

The V and J genes are TRBV12-3 or TRBV12-4 and TRBJ2-3; D is ambiguous. V dropped 7 bases and J dropped 8 bases, with 19 bases sitting between them. This CDR3 contains 14 residues. CDR3 sequence: CASTYQSKPGTQYF. Written as DNA, the CDR3 is TGTGCCAGCACTTACCAATCAAAGCCGGGTACGCAGTATTTT.

This clonotype has only a few counts. The gene calls are TRBV6-7 and TRBJ2-1, with TRBD2 matching 11 bases. TRBV6-7 belongs to the ORF category, with a function that is uncertain. This CDR3 contains 15 residues. Trimming removed 8 bases from V and 1 base from J; junction bases left unmatched: 4. CDR3 sequence reads: CASPPSGRSYNEQFF. The CDR3 bases are TGTGCCAGCCCCCCTAGCGGGAGGTCCTACAATGAGCAGTTCTTC.

This clonotype was observed many times. The chain carries TRBV5-1 and TRBJ1-4; TRBD1 matches at 8 bases. The V gene end was trimmed by 3 bases and the J gene end by 3 bases; junction bases not matched to a gene: 7. The CDR3 is made up of 16 amino acids. Germline CDR1 SGHRS, CDR2 YFSETQ. In DNA form, the CDR3 reads TGCGCCAGCAGCTCTCTTGGACAGGGCTCTAATGAAAAACTGTTTTTT. It codes for CASSSLGQGSNEKLFF.

This clonotype has a count of ten or more. The gene calls are TRBV18 and TRBJ1-1; D remains ambiguous. This CDR3 comprises 12 residues. V was trimmed by 3 bases and J by 4 bases, leaving 6 bases between them. Germline CDR1 is KGHSH and CDR2 is LQKENI. This CDR3 is CASSPDGTEAFF. DNA for the CDR3: TGTGCCAGCTCACCGGATGGCACTGAAGCTTTCTTT.

The table lists this clonotype with a few counts. The chain uses TRBV23-1 and TRBJ2-7, with D perhaps TRBD1 or TRBD2 (6 bases each). TRBV23-1 is labeled an ORF, and its function is uncertain. Trimming pared 6 bases from V and 0 bases from J, leaving 24 bases between. This CDR3 is 18 amino acids long. DNA of the CDR3: TGCGCCAGCAGAGGGGGGCAGGGAGCCGTTCCGAGCTCCTACGAGCAGTACTTC. Protein sequence: CASRGGQGAVPSSYEQYF.